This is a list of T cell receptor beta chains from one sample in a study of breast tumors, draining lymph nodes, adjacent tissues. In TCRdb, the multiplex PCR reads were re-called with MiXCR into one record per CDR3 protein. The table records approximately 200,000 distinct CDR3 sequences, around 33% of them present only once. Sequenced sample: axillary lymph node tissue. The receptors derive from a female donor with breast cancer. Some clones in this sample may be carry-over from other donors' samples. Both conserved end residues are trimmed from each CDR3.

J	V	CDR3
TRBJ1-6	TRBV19	ASKLTWTANSPLH
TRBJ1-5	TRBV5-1	ASRTGTGSNQPQH
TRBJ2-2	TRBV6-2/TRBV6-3	ATARVVWENTGELF
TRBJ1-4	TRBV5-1	ASRQGGDEKLF
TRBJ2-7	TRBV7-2	ASSLGGGGYYEQY
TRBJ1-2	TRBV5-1	ASSFGTAYGYT
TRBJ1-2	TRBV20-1	SARHGTGNGYT
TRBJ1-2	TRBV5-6	ASSLASWGQGVSGYT
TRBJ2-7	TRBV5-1	ASSFVSDYEQY
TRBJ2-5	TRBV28	ATQQKLPGLQY
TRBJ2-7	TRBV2	ASSDLAGGEQY
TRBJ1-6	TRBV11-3	ASSQNGAAPLSSYNSPLH
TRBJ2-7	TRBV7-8	ASSRRGSPHEQY
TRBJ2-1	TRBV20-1	TSSGASGRAGNEQF
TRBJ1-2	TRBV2	AGSEGVAIYDYT
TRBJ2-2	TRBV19	ASRGSGTLTGELF
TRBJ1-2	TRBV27	ASRDTRNYGYT
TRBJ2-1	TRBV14	ASSPVRDSRPYNEQF
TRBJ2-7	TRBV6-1	ASMGAGGSSYEQY
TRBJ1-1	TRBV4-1	ASSQDKINTEAF
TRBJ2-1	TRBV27	ASSGLAGGRVSYNEQF
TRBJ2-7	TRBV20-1	SLQKEYEQY
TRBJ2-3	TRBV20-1	SVLCCHGRAEGSTDTQY
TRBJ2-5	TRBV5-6	ASRNLAGVEETQY
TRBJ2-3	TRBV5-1	ASSQDRPADTQY
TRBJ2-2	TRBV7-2	ASSLGHVNTGELF
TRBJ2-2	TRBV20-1	SARDPRQGSSGELF
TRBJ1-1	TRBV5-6	ASSRVYGNTEAF
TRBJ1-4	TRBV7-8	ASSLAGVLPGKLF